This T cell receptor (beta chain) came from a study of blood T cell repertoires in COVID-19. Per the authors' pipeline: Quantification of nucleated cells was approximated via reference gene primer amplification. TCRdb's table, derived via immunoSEQ multiplex PCR, lists solely in-frame clones and lacks some. That table furnishes V, J and clone size, whereas the DNA furnished D and trimming. The sample shows roughly 52,000 clones, more than 70% of them seen only once. Trimming removed 4 bases from V and 5 bases from J; junction bases left unmatched: 2. This CDR3 comprises 16 residues. CDR1 and CDR2 (germline): MNHNS, SASEGT. The table lists this clone with a few counts.

Sequenced material: peripheral blood. The chain recombines TRBV6-1 with TRBJ2-2, with TRBD2 identical over 15 bases. This clonotype originated in a man in his sixties with active COVID-19. The CDR3 DNA follows: TGTGCCAGCAGTGGGACTAGCGGGAGGGCGACCGGGGAGCTGTTTTTT. Its translation is CASSGTSGRATGELFF.